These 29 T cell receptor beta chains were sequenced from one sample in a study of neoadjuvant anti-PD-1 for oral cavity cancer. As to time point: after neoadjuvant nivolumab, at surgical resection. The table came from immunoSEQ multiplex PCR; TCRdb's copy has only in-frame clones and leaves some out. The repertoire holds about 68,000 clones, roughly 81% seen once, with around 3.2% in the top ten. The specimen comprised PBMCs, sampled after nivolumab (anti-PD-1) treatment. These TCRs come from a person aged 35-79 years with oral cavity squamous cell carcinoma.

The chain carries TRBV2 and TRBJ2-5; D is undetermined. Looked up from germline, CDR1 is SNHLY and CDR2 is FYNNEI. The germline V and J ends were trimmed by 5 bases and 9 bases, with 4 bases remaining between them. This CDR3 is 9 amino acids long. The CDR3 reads CASSPPQYF. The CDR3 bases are TGTGCCAGCAGTCCCCCCCAGTACTTC.

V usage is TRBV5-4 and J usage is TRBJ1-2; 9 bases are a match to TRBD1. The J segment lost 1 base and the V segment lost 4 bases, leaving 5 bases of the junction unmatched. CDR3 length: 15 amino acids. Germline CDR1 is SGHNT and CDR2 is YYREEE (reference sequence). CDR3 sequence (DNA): TGTGCCAGCAGCGTGGGACAGGGTGTTAACTATGGCTACACCTTC. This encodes CASSVGQGVNYGYTF.

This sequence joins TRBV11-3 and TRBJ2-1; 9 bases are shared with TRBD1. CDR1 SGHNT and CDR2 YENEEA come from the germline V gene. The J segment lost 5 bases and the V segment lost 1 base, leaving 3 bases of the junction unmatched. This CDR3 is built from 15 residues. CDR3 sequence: CASSLGGQGNNEQFF. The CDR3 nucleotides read TGTGCCAGCAGCTTAGGGGGACAGGGTAACAATGAGCAGTTCTTC.

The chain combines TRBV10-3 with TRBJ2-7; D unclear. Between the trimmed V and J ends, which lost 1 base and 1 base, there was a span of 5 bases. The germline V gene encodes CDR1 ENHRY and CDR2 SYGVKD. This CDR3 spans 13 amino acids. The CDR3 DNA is TGTGCCATCAGTGAGTACCAGTCCTACGAGCAGTACTTC. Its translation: CAISEYQSYEQYF.

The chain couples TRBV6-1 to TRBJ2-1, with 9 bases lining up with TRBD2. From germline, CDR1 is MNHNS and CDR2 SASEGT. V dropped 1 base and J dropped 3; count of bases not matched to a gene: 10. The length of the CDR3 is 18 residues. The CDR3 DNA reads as TGTGCCAGCAGTGAAGTTGTCGGAGGAGCGGGAGGCTACAATGAGCAGTTCTTC. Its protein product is CASSEVVGGAGGYNEQFF.

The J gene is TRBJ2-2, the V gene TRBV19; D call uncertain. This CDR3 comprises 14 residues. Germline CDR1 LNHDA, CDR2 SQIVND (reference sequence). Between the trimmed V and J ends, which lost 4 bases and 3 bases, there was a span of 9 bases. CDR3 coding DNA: TGTGCCAGTAGTAGGAGTCGGGACACCGGGGAGCTGTTTTTT. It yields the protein CASSRSRDTGELFF.

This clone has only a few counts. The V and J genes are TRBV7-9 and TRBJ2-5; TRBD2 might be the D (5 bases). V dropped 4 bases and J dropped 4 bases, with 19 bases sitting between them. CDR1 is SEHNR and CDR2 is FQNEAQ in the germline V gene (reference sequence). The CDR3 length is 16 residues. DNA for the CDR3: TGTGCCAGCAGCTCTAAACGGACGGGCGGAGGAGAGACCCAGTACTTC. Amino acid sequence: CASSSKRTGGGETQYF.

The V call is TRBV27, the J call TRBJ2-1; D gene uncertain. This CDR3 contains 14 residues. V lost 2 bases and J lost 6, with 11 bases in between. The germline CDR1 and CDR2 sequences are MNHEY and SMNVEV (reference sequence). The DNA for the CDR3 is TGTGCCAGCAGTTTAAGTAGGGCCGGCAATGAGCAGTTCTTC. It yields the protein CASSLSRAGNEQFF.

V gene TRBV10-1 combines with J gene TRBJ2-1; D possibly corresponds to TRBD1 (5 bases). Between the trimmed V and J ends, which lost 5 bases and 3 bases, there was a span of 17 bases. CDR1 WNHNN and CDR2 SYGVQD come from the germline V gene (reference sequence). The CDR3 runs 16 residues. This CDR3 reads CASSPRVGGHYNEQFF. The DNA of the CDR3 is TGCGCCAGCAGTCCCCGGGTTGGCGGACACTACAATGAGCAGTTCTTC.

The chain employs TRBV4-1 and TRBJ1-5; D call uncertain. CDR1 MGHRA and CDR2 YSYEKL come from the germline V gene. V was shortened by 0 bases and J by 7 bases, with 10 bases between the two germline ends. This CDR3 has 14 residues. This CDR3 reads CASSQEGSGQPQHF. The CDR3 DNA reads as TGCGCCAGCAGCCAAGAGGGGAGTGGACAGCCCCAGCATTTT.

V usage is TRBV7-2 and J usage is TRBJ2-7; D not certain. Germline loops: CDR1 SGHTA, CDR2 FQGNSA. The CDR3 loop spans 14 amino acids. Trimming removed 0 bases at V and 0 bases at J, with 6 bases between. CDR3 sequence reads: CASSLAGGSYEQYF. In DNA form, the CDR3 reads TGTGCCAGCAGCTTAGCTGGCGGCTCCTACGAGCAGTACTTC.

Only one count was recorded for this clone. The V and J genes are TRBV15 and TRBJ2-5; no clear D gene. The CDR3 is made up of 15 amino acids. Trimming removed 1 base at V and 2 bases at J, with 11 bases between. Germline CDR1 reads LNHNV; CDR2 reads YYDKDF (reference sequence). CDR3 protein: CATSRGGKSQETQYF. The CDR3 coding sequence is TGTGCCACCAGCAGAGGTGGGAAGTCACAAGAGACCCAGTACTTC.

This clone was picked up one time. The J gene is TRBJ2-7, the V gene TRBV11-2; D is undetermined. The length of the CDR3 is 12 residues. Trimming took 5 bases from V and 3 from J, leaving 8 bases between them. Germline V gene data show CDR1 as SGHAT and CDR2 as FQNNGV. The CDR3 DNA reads TGTGCCAGCAGCCCGCAGCTCTACGAGCAGTACTTC. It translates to CASSPQLYEQYF.

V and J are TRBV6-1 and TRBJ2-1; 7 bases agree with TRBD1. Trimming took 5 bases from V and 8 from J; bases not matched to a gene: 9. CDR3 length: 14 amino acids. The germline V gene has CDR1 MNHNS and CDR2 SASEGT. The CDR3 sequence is CASSPTTGNHEQFF. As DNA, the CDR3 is TGTGCCAGCAGTCCCACGACAGGGAACCATGAGCAGTTCTTC.

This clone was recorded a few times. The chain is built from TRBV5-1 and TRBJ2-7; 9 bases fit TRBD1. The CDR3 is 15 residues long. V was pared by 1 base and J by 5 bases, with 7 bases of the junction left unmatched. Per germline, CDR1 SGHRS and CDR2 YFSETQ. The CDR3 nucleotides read TGCGCCAGCAGCTTGTGGGGGGACAGGGCGGACGAGCAGTACTTC. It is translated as CASSLWGDRADEQYF.

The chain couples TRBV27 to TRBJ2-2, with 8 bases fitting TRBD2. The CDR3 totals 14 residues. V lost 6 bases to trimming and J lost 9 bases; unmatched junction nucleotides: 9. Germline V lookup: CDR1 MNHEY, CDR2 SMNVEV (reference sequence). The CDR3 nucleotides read TGTGCCAGCAGGCTTAGCGGGGATGGGAGGGAGCTGTTTTTT. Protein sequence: CASRLSGDGRELFF.

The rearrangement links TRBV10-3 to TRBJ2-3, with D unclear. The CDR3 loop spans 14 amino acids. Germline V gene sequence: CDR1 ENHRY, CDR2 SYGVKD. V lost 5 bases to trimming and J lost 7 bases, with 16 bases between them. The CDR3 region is CAISPPVPDYTQYF. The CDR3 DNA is TGTGCCATCAGTCCTCCGGTCCCTGATTATACGCAGTATTTT.

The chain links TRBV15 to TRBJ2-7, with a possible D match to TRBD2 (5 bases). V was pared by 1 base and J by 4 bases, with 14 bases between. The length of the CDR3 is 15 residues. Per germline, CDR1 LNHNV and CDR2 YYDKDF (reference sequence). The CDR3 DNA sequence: TGTGCCACCAGCAGAGGAGCTGGCGGCGGGTACGAGCAGTACTTC. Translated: CATSRGAGGGYEQYF.

CDR3 sequence (DNA): TGTGCCAGCAGCTTAGAGGCAACTTTGAACACTGAAGCTTTCTTT. It is translated as CASSLEATLNTEAFF. This rearrangement joins TRBV7-9 to TRBJ1-1; D is uncertain. V gave up 1 base and J gave up 0 bases, with 9 bases separating them. This CDR3 has 15 residues. The germline gives CDR1 SEHNR, CDR2 FQNEAQ (reference sequence).

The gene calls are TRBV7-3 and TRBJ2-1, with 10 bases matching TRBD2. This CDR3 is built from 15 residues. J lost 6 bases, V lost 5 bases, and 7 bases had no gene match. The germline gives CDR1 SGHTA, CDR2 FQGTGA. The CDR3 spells CASSGRAGGSNEQFF. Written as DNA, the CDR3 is TGTGCCAGCAGCGGGCGAGCGGGAGGGAGCAATGAGCAGTTCTTC.

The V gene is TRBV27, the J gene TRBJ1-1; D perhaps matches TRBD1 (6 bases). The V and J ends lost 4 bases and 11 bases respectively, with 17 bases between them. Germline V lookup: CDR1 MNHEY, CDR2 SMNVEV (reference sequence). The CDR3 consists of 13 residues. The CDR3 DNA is TGTGCCAGCAGTTCCCAGGGGCTTTCCGAGGCTTTCTTT. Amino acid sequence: CASSSQGLSEAFF.

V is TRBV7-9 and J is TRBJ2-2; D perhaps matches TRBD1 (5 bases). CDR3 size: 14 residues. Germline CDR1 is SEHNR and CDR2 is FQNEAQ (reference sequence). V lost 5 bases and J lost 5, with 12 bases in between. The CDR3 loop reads CASSMWTTTGELFF. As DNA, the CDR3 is TGTGCCAGCAGCATGTGGACAACTACCGGGGAGCTGTTTTTT.

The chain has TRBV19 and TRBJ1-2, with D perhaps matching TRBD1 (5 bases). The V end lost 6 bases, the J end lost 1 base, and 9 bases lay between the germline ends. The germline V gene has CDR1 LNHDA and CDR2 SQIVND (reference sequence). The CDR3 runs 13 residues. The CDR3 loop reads CASSFRDNYGYTF. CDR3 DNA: TGTGCCAGTAGCTTCAGGGATAACTATGGCTACACCTTC.

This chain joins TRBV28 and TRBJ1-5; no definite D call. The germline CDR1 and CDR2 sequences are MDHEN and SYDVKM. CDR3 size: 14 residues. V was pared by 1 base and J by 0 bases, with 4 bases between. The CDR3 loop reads CASSLSLSNQPQHF. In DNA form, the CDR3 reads TGTGCCAGCAGTTTATCTCTTAGCAATCAGCCCCAGCATTTT.

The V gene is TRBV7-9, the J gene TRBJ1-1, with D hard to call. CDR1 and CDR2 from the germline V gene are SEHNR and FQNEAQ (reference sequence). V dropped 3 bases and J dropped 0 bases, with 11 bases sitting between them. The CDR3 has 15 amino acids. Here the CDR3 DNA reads TGTGCCAGCAGCTTTGACGTCCTCATGAACACTGAAGCTTTCTTT. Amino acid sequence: CASSFDVLMNTEAFF.

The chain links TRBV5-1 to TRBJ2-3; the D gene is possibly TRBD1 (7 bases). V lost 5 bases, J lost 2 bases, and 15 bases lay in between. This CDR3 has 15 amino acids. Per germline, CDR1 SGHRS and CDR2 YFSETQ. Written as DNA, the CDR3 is TGCGCCAGCAGTCCCCAGGGGGGCGCCACAGATACGCAGTATTTT. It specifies CASSPQGGATDTQYF. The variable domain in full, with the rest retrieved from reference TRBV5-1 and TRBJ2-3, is KAGVTQTPRYLIKTRGQQVTLSCSPISGHRSVSWYQQTPGQGLQFLFEYFSETQRNKGNFPGRFSGRQFSNSRSEMNVSTLELGDSALYLCASSPQGGATDTQYFGPGTRLTVL.

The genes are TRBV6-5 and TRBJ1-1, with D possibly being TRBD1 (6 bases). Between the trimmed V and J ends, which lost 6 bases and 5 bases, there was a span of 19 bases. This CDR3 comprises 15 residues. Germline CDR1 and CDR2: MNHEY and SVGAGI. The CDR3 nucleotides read TGTGCCAGCAGGAGAACGGGGGCGGGGGGAACTGAAGCTTTCTTT. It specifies CASRRTGAGGTEAFF.

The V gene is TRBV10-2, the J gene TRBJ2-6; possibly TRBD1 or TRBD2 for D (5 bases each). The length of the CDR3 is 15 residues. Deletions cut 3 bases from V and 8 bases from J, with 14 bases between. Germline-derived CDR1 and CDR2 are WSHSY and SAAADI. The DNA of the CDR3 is TGCGCCAGCAGTGACGGGACCCGCGTCTCCAACGTCCTGACTTTC. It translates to CASSDGTRVSNVLTF.

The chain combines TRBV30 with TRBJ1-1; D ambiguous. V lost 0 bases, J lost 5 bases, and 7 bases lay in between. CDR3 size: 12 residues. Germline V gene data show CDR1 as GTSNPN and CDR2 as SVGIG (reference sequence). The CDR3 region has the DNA TGTGCCTGGAGTGTAAAAACTACTGAAGCTTTCTTT. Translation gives CAWSVKTTEAFF. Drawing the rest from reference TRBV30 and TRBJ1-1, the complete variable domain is SQTIHQWPATLVQPVGSPLSLECTVEGTSNPNLYWYRQAAGRGLQLLFYSVGIGQISSEVPQNLSASRPQDRQFILSSKKLLLSDSGFYLCAWSVKTTEAFFGQGTRLTVV.